Below, 21 T cell receptor beta chains from the same sample are listed, as sequenced in a study of spatial heterogeneity in lung cancer. Time point noted: sample taken at primary tumor resection. The study sequenced unsorted whole RNA from tumor, nontumor lung or frozen PBMC. In TCRdb, the 5' RACE reads were re-called with MiXCR into one record per CDR3 protein. Here the sample spans over 1,500 distinct CDR3 sequences, under 9% being singletons. The sample here was normal lung tissue next to the tumor, taken at surgery. The receptors stem from a male donor with early-stage non-small cell lung cancer.

In this sample, this clonotype turned up a few times. Found in a library prepared for alpha chains, this beta chain is an off-target read, and its abundance has little meaning. The chain employs TRBV4-1 and TRBJ2-1; no clear D gene. The CDR3 contains 19 residues. V was pared by 0 bases and J by 4 bases, with 22 bases between. CDR1 is MGHRA, CDR2 YSYEKL, per germline. CDR3 sequence: CASSQDPSSGFLPYNEQFF. DNA for the CDR3: TGCGCCAGCAGCCAAGATCCGTCCTCGGGTTTCTTGCCATACAATGAGCAGTTCTTC.

This clonotype was recorded a few times. This beta chain lies outside the target of a library built for alpha chains; its clone size means little. V is TRBV15 and J is TRBJ2-1; maybe TRBD2 (6 bases). The germline gives CDR1 LNHNV, CDR2 YYDKDF (reference sequence). The length of the CDR3 is 13 residues. Trimming removed 5 bases at V and 8 bases at J, with 13 bases between. The CDR3 spells CATSSLRRDEQFF. CDR3 bases: TGTGCCACCAGCTCTTTGAGGAGGGATGAGCAGTTCTTC. Supplemented by reference TRBV15 and TRBJ2-1, the full variable domain reads DAMVIQNPRYQVTQFGKPVTLSCSQTLNHNVMYWYQQKSSQAPKLLFHYYDKDFNNEADTPDNFQSRRPNTSFCFLDIRSPGLGDTAMYLCATSSLRRDEQFFGPGTRLTVL.

This clonotype is termed medium-sized. Being off target in a library aimed at alpha chains, this beta chain has a size of little meaning. The J gene is TRBJ2-7, the V gene TRBV20-1; a weak D match, TRBD2 (6 bases). The germline gives CDR1 DFQATT, CDR2 SNEGSKA (reference sequence). The CDR3 extends over 14 amino acids. The V gene lost 2 bases and the J gene lost 5 bases, with 16 bases spanning the gap. The chain's CDR3 is CSARRLAKEDEQYF. CDR3 DNA: TGCAGTGCTAGACGGCTAGCGAAAGAGGACGAGCAGTACTTC.

This clonotype has at least ten counts. The library was prepared for alpha chains; this beta chain is a stray read, so its frequency means little. This chain joins TRBV6-2 or TRBV6-3 and TRBJ2-3; maybe TRBD2 (5 bases). Germline V gene sequence: CDR1 MNHEY, CDR2 SVGEGT. CDR3 length equals 14 residues. The V gene lost 3 bases and the J gene lost 5 bases, with 12 bases spanning the gap. The CDR3: CASSYWTPGDTQYF. CDR3 in DNA: TGTGCCAGCAGTTATTGGACTCCTGGAGATACGCAGTATTTT.

As for this clonotype: This may arise from a read error, as a much more abundant clone is one base away. This beta chain is a stray read from a library made for alpha chains; its abundance is not meaningful. The rearrangement links TRBV12-3 or TRBV12-4 to TRBJ2-1; 9 bases map to TRBD2. The V segment lost 5 bases and the J segment 12 bases; nucleotides outside the gene matches: 20. This CDR3 comprises 17 residues. CDR3 sequence reads: CASSPGTSHQGEDGQFF. For the CDR3, the DNA is TGTGCCAGCAGTCCCGGGACTAGCCACCAGGGAGAGGATGGGCAGTTCTTC.

This clonotype is judged medium-sized (0.01 to 0.1%). This beta chain came through as a stray read in a library set up for alpha chains, and its size says little. The chain joins TRBV5-4 to TRBJ1-1, with D perhaps TRBD1 (6 bases). The ends were cut back, 0 bases at V and 5 bases at J, with 8 bases in the middle. This CDR3 comprises 13 residues. The germline V gene has CDR1 SGHNT and CDR2 YYREEE (reference sequence). The CDR3 DNA reads as TGTGCCAGCAGCTTGGGCAGGGGTACTGAAGCTTTCTTT. It is translated as CASSLGRGTEAFF.

This clonotype was seen a few times. This beta chain is an unintended read in a library built for alpha chains; its size means little. The CDR3 DNA sequence: TGTGCCAGTAGCACCGGGACAGACGTCTATGGCTACACCTTC. It encodes CASSTGTDVYGYTF. The genes are TRBV19 and TRBJ1-2, with 7 bases fitting TRBD1. CDR1 is LNHDA and CDR2 is SQIVND in the germline V gene (reference sequence). V trimming: 6 bases; J trimming: 4 bases; junction bases outside the gene matches: 8. The CDR3 is 14 amino acids.

This clonotype is labeled hyperexpanded. Within a library made for alpha chains, this beta chain is off target, and its count is uninformative. The rearrangement joins TRBV29-1 to TRBJ1-4; unclear D gene. The CDR3 spans 15 residues. Looked up from germline, CDR1 is SQVTM and CDR2 is ANQGSEA. V lost 4 bases and J lost 8, with 20 bases in between. As DNA, the CDR3 is TGCAGCGTTGCCCGAGGAGGCCGGGGAGAGGAAAAACTGTTTTTT. Translated, it gives CSVARGGRGEEKLFF.

Sample share makes this clonotype large. For a library built for alpha chains, this beta chain is a stray read; little rests on its size. The rearrangement links TRBV12-3 or TRBV12-4 to TRBJ2-5; D remains unclear. This CDR3 comprises 15 residues. V gave up 0 bases and J gave up 5 bases, with 13 bases separating them. Written as DNA, the CDR3 is TGTGCCAGCAGTTTAGCCCCTTCTGCGGTGGAGACCCAGTACTTC. Translation: CASSLAPSAVETQYF.

This clonotype is medium-sized in the sample. Since it is a stray read in a library aimed at alpha chains, this beta chain has a size that is not meaningful. The chain employs TRBV6-5 and TRBJ1-4; TRBD1 matches 8 bases. The length of the CDR3 is 15 residues. Germline V gene lookup returns CDR1 MNHEY and CDR2 SVGAGI. V gave up 5 bases and J gave up 8 bases; unmatched junction bases: 10. CDR3 sequence reads: CASSAWTGTGEKLFF. In nucleotides, the CDR3 is TGTGCCAGCAGTGCCTGGACAGGGACGGGCGAAAAACTGTTTTTT.

This clonotype ranks as medium-sized (0.01 to 0.1%). This beta chain was picked up by a library intended for alpha chains and is off target, so its count carries little meaning. The CDR3 region is CASSLARGINSNQPQHF. CDR3 sequence (DNA): TGTGCCAGCAGCTTGGCCAGGGGGATCAATAGCAATCAGCCCCAGCATTTT. V and J are TRBV5-6 and TRBJ1-5; 7 positions match TRBD1. The CDR3 spans 17 residues. Trimming at V came to 0 bases and at J to 0 bases, leaving 6 bases not matched to a gene. In germline, CDR1 is SGHDT, CDR2 YYEEEE.

By share, this clonotype counts as medium-sized. This beta chain is an unintended read in a library built for alpha chains; its size means little. The rearrangement joins TRBV6-2 or TRBV6-3 to TRBJ2-2; D is tentatively TRBD1 or TRBD2 (5 bases each). Germline V gene data show CDR1 as MNHEY and CDR2 as SVGEGT. This CDR3 comprises 17 residues. Trimming took 6 bases from V and 6 from J, leaving 23 bases between them. The CDR3, as DNA: TGTGCCAGCAGCTCCGCCCCCGGGACCCCCAGAGCCGGGGAGCTGTTTTTT. This codes for CASSSAPGTPRAGELFF.

This clonotype was seen more than once but under ten times. This beta chain lies outside the target of a library built for alpha chains; its clone size means little. This rearrangement joins TRBV4-2 to TRBJ2-3, with TRBD2 identical over 11 bases. Losses at the gene ends were 2 bases for V and 4 bases for J; bases not matched to a gene: 5. Germline lookup yields CDR1 LGHNA and CDR2 YNFKEQ. This CDR3 has 16 amino acids. In nucleotides, the CDR3 is TGTGCCAGCAGCCAACGACTAGCGGGGTCCGCAGATACGCAGTATTTT. As protein: CASSQRLAGSADTQYF.

By frequency in the sample, this clonotype is medium-sized. This beta chain is an off-target read within a library intended for alpha chains, so its frequency means little. This chain joins TRBV9 and TRBJ2-7, with D possibly being TRBD1 (6 bases). There are 14 residues in the CDR3. Germline-derived CDR1 and CDR2 are SGDLS and YYNGEE. V shed 4 bases and J shed 3 bases, with 14 bases lying between them. The CDR3: CASSPPGHHYEQYF. In nucleotides, the CDR3 is TGTGCCAGCAGCCCCCCGGGACACCACTACGAGCAGTACTTC. Full variable domain (outside the CDR3, taken from reference TRBV9 and TRBJ2-7): DSGVTQTPKHLITATGQRVTLRCSPRSGDLSVYWYQQSLDQGLQFLIQYYNGEERAKGNILERFSAQQFPDLHSELNLSSLELGDSALYFCASSPPGHHYEQYFGPGTRLTVT.

This clonotype counts as medium-sized. This beta chain came through as a stray read in a library set up for alpha chains, and its size says little. The J gene is TRBJ2-1, the V gene TRBV7-8; no clear D. Germline values: CDR1 SGHVS, CDR2 FQNEAQ. With 3 bases removed from V and 8 bases from J, the gap between germline ends came to 8 bases. The CDR3 is 12 amino acids. Here the CDR3 reads CASSFFRDEQFF. The CDR3 nucleotides read TGTGCCAGCAGCTTTTTCCGTGATGAGCAGTTCTTC. The full variable domain, with the rest looked up from reference TRBV7-8 and TRBJ2-1, is GAGVSQSPRYKVAKRGQDVALRCDPISGHVSLFWYQQALGQGPEFLTYFQNEAQLDKSGLPSDRFFAERPEGSVSTLKIQRTQQEDSAVYLCASSFFRDEQFFGPGTRLTVL.

This clonotype was detected ten times or more. This beta chain appears as a stray read in a library generated for alpha chains; its size is not informative. This rearrangement joins TRBV9 to TRBJ2-2; D remains ambiguous. Germline V gene lookup returns CDR1 SGDLS and CDR2 YYNGEE. This CDR3 spans 14 amino acids. The V end lost 0 bases, the J end lost 6 bases, and 9 bases lay between the germline ends. CDR3 protein: CASSVASAPGELFF. The CDR3 nucleotides are TGTGCCAGCAGCGTAGCGTCGGCCCCCGGGGAGCTGTTTTTT.

Sample share makes this clonotype medium-sized. The library was prepared for alpha chains; this beta chain is a stray read, so its frequency means little. DNA of the CDR3: TGTGCCAGCCTGGGACGGCTCCAAGAGACCCAGTACTTC. Protein: CASLGRLQETQYF. The V gene is TRBV6-2 or TRBV6-3, the J gene TRBJ2-5, with D tentatively TRBD1 or TRBD2 (5 bases each). The V end was cut by 8 bases, the J end by 1 base, with 11 bases between. CDR1 is MNHEY and CDR2 is SVGEGT in the germline V gene. The length of the CDR3 is 13 residues.

Judged by abundance, this clonotype is medium-sized (0.01 to 0.1%). This beta chain represents an off-target read in a library built for alpha chains; its size is of limited meaning. The rearrangement uses TRBV7-6 and TRBJ2-1; D may be TRBD2 (6 bases). CDR1 SGHVS and CDR2 FNYEAQ come from the germline V gene. V lost 2 bases and J lost 0, with 11 bases in between. CDR3 size: 16 residues. CDR3 nucleotide sequence: TGTGCCAGCAGCTTATCCCACGGGAGCTCCTACAATGAGCAGTTCTTC. Protein sequence: CASSLSHGSSYNEQFF.

Within the sample, this clonotype is medium-sized (0.01 to 0.1%). Because this beta chain is a stray read in a library intended to capture alpha chains, its abundance should not be given much weight. This chain uses TRBV7-9 with TRBJ1-1; D remains unclear. The CDR3 consists of 15 residues. Germline V CDR1 and CDR2: SEHNR, FQNEAQ (reference sequence). V was trimmed by 2 bases and J by 0 bases, leaving 10 bases between them. The CDR3 coding sequence is TGTGCCAGCAGCTTACAGGCGAACATGAACACTGAAGCTTTCTTT. As protein: CASSLQANMNTEAFF.

This clonotype is termed medium-sized. This beta chain is a stray read from a library made for alpha chains; its abundance is not meaningful. The V gene is TRBV27, the J gene TRBJ1-2; 7 bases agree with TRBD1. CDR1 is MNHEY and CDR2 is SMNVEV in the germline V gene (reference sequence). Losses at the gene ends were 5 bases for V and 10 bases for J; bases not matched to a gene: 10. CDR3 length: 13 amino acids. CDR3 DNA: TGTGCCAGCAGTCAAAGAGACAGGGCGCCCTACACCTTC. Protein product: CASSQRDRAPYTF.

This clonotype is labeled as medium-sized. Little can be read into the size of this beta chain, an off-target read in a library designed for alpha chains. The rearrangement uses TRBV5-6 and TRBJ2-5; D may be TRBD1 (6 bases). This CDR3 contains 12 residues. CDR1 SGHDT and CDR2 YYEEEE come from the germline V gene. CDR3 bases: TGTGCTACGACTGGACAGCAAGAGACCCAGTACTTC. Translated: CATTGQQETQYF.